This T cell receptor beta chain stems from a study of blood T cell repertoires in COVID-19. Turning to the study itself: Acute and convalescent COVID-19 specimens originated in the United States, Italy and Spain. Sources were T cells, B-cell-depleted T cells, or PBMCs; the material itself was cDNA or gDNA.

Germline V gene lookup returns CDR1 DFQATT and CDR2 SNEGSKA (reference sequence). The CDR3 runs 14 residues. V shed 3 bases and J shed 0 bases, with 9 bases lying between them. Study processing details: Nucleated cell counts were estimated from reference gene primer amplification. The protocol was immunoSEQ multiplex PCR, while the TCRdb copy is restricted to in-frame clones and leaves out a portion. V and J calls and clone size are as listed in that table; D and trimming were resolved from the DNA. The table lists about 120,000 clones, around 90% of them singletons. Seattle patients were enrolled while actively infected and followed longitudinally. This clone has only a few counts.

This TCR derives from a woman aged 55-69 years with COVID-19, enrolled during active disease. Material: peripheral blood. This sequence joins TRBV20-1 and TRBJ1-3; a weak D match, TRBD1 (6 bases). CDR3 in DNA: TGCAGTGCTAGTCTGGACAGCTCTGGAAACACCATATATTTT. This encodes CSASLDSSGNTIYF.